The next 5 T cell receptor beta chains were all read from a single sample in a study of blood T cell repertoires in COVID-19. Some clones are missing from TCRdb's copy, which holds only in-frame ones; the method was immunoSEQ multiplex PCR. In the table there are about 250,000 clones, 70% to 85% of which are singletons. Sequencing input: peripheral blood. The source is a woman older than 75 with acute or convalescent COVID-19.

The rearrangement joins TRBV19 to TRBJ1-2; possibly TRBD1 for D (6 bases). Deletions cut 2 bases from V and 5 bases from J, with 18 bases between. Germline assignment: CDR1 LNHDA and CDR2 SQIVND (reference sequence). This CDR3 spans 16 amino acids. CDR3 sequence: CASSIIAHRVNYGYTF. In DNA form, the CDR3 reads TGTGCCAGTAGTATAATTGCCCACAGGGTTAATTATGGCTACACCTTC.

In this sample, this clone turned up a few times. The rearrangement links TRBV7-2 to TRBJ1-4, with 7 bases fitting TRBD1. This CDR3 is 15 amino acids long. The germline V gene encodes CDR1 SGHTA and CDR2 FQGNSA. V was clipped by 5 bases and J by 7 bases; unmatched bases: 10. The CDR3 reads CASSTQTGPFEKLFF. The CDR3 nucleotides are TGTGCCAGCAGCACCCAGACAGGGCCCTTTGAAAAACTGTTTTTT. Full variable domain (outside the CDR3, taken from reference TRBV7-2 and TRBJ1-4): GAGVSQSPSNKVTEKGKDVELRCDPISGHTALYWYRQSLGQGLEFLIYFQGNSAPDKSGLPSDRFSAERTGGSVSTLTIQRTQQEDSAVYLCASSTQTGPFEKLFFGSGTQLSVL.

V and J are TRBV18 and TRBJ2-7, with TRBD1 as a possible D gene (6 bases). CDR1 KGHSH and CDR2 LQKENI come from the germline V gene. This CDR3 has 16 residues. With 0 bases removed from V and 0 bases from J, the gap between germline ends came to 12 bases. CDR3 coding DNA: TGTGCCAGCTCACCACCGGCAGGGGTTAGCTCCTACGAGCAGTACTTC. This encodes CASSPPAGVSSYEQYF.

Many counts were recorded for this clone. The rearrangement links TRBV29-1 to TRBJ1-2, with D maybe TRBD1 (6 bases). The ends were cut back, 7 bases at V and 5 bases at J, with 14 bases in the middle. CDR3 length equals 12 residues. Germline CDR1 and CDR2: SQVTM and ANQGSEA. The CDR3 DNA reads TGCAGCGCCAGGGACACTGTTTATGGCTACACCTTC. Amino acid sequence: CSARDTVYGYTF.

In its sample, this clone was seen once. The J gene is TRBJ2-1, the V gene TRBV19, with D perhaps TRBD2 (6 bases). The V gene's germline CDR1 is LNHDA and CDR2 SQIVND (reference sequence). The CDR3 sequence is 16 residues long. V shed 4 bases and J shed 2 bases, with 15 bases lying between them. In DNA form, the CDR3 reads TGTGCCAGTAGTAGCCGTGGAGGGACGACCTACAATGAGCAGTTCTTC. Amino acid sequence: CASSSRGGTTYNEQFF.